This T cell receptor beta chain is from a study of PD-L1 blockade in urothelial cancer. V lost 5 bases to trimming and J lost 1 base, with 11 bases between them. CDR1 and CDR2 (germline): SGHTA, FQGTGA. The CDR3 runs 14 residues. Time point reported: pretreatment peripheral blood. Produced via immunoSEQ multiplex PCR; TCRdb's table is partial and in-frame only. The profile shows some 45,000 clones, approximately 90% of them singletons. This clone was counted a few times. The sequence was collected from a donor aged 40 or over with urothelial cancer. The rearrangement joins TRBV7-3 to TRBJ1-1; D gene uncertain. The material sequenced was PBMCs, taken around atezolizumab (anti-PD-L1) treatment. The CDR3 sequence is CASSRGRENTEAFF. In nucleotides, the CDR3 is TGTGCCAGCAGCCGCGGACGGGAGAACACTGAAGCTTTCTTT.